The sequence of this T cell receptor beta chain was determined in a study of blood T cell repertoires in COVID-19. For the study at large: T cells, B-cell-depleted T cells, or PBMCs supplied cDNA or gDNA.

Germline V gene data show CDR1 as SGHNT and CDR2 as YYREEE (reference sequence). CDR3 length equals 17 residues. V lost 4 bases, J lost 0 bases, and 18 bases lay in between. Produced via immunoSEQ multiplex PCR; TCRdb's table is partial and in-frame only. This sample has about 350,000 clones, with roughly 89% found just once. This rearrangement joins TRBV5-4 to TRBJ2-3, with D possibly being TRBD2 (6 bases). This clonotype was obtained from a man aged 30-40 years with COVID-19, enrolled during active disease. The sample comprised peripheral blood. CDR3 amino acids: CASSRLTGVVSTDTQYF. The CDR3 DNA reads as TGTGCCAGCAGCCGTCTGACGGGAGTAGTAAGCACAGATACGCAGTATTTT.